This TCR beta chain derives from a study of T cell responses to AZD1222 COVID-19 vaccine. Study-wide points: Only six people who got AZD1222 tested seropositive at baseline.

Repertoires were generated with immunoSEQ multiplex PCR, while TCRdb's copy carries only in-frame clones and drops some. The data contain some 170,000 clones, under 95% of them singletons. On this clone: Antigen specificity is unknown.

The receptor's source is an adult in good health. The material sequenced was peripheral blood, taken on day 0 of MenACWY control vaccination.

The CDR3 region has the DNA TGTGCCACCAGCATAGAGGGGGGTTTTGACACTGAAGCTTTCTTT. Translation: CATSIEGGFDTEAFF. The genes are TRBV15 and TRBJ1-1; maybe TRBD1 (6 bases). V was cut by 4 bases and J by 3 bases, with 15 bases left in between. CDR1 is LNHNV, CDR2 YYDKDF, per germline (reference sequence). The CDR3 has 15 residues.